Detailed here is one T cell receptor (beta chain). This clone was recorded a few times. Its antigen has not been determined. Base qualities are not at hand, and no much larger clone is one base apart. The germline V gene specifies SGHTA as CDR1 and FQGNSA as CDR2. V and J are truncated by 2 bases and 0 bases respectively, leaving an intervening sequence of 11 bases. Taken from cysteine to phenylalanine, the CDR3 has 16 residues. The kept DNA is CDR3 alone, 48 bases in frame from the first base. The time point label, read with the paper, signifies: baseline before first vaccination. Samples from vaccinated people were obtained from the UK trials COV001 and COV002, which included a single-blind randomized controlled phase 2/3 trial of AZD1222 (ChAdOx1 nCoV-19) in healthy adults. For TCRbeta chain sequencing, PBMC samples were collected from trial participants at day 0 and at day 28 after the second dose.

The CDR3 regions of human TCRbeta chains were subjected to immunosequencing. Under the source paper's analysis protocol: TCRs in the repertoires were compared against a reference library of SARS-CoV-2-specific TCRs that had been generated with the MIRA antigen-specificity platform. Breadth was defined as the fraction of unique TCRs that were SARS-CoV-2-associated. Depth was defined as the fraction of total T cells that were SARS-CoV-2-associated. Using the MIRA data, each spike-specific TCR was mapped to the spike region that the TCR reacts to and placed in a CD4 or CD8 class. Log10-transformed breadth and depth values were compared by one-way ANOVA with Sidak's multiple comparisons tests. TCRdb obtained this table from immuneACCESS and retained in-frame rearrangements with V and J assigned. These tables miss some clones; where compared with another copy, unresolved V genes account for less than half of the shortfall, and the remainder is unexplained. V and J calls and clone size are those listed in that table; D and trimming were worked out from the DNA. The sample table holds approximately 68,000 clones, of which roughly 84% were seen once. Less than 25% of the sample is taken by the ten largest.

The sample comes from a study of T cell responses to AZD1222 COVID-19 vaccine (dated by TCRdb to the early 2020s). Some background on the complete study: AZD1222 recipients whose second dose came at about 4 weeks and those whose second dose came at about 12 weeks were combined into one group, since spike-specific TCR depth and breadth did not differ between the two schedules. A total of 230 or so trial participants underwent TCR sequencing, of whom some 210 received two doses of AZD1222 and 26 received two doses of the MenACWY control vaccine. Trial participants were enrolled by age into subgroups of 18-55, 56-69 and 70-plus years, and about 150, 27 and 61 TCR-sequenced participants, respectively, were included in these subgroups. Overall study outcomes, separate from this receptor: Reportedly, almost half of the unique spike-specific TCRs recognized epitopes lying outside the regions that are mutated in the B.1.351 and B.1.1.7 variants. Participants were mostly white British and included more females than males, and it was suggested by the authors that clonal diversity may have been underestimated. Conclusions about previously exposed vaccinees were limited because only 6 or 7 AZD1222 recipients were SARS-CoV-2 seropositive at baseline. Because no day 14 peak-response samples were available, the repertoires could be characterized only after the peak T cell response. The 56-69-year group was small, and its depth increase did not reach significance, likely because of low power. CD4 TCRs associated with the vaccine covered the entire spike protein, and the dominant responses were in regions 160-218 and 743-854. Spike-specific TCR breadth and depth rose significantly after two AZD1222 doses compared with day 0 and with MenACWY recipients.

The sequence links TRBV7-2 to TRBJ1-5; the D gene remains uncertain. The TCR was taken from an adult in good health. The sequences come from peripheral blood, collected on day 0 of AZD1222 vaccination. The CDR3 reads as follows: CASSLMGRASNQPQHF. The sequenced DNA: TGTGCCAGCAGCTTAATGGGCAGAGCTAGCAATCAGCCCCAGCATTTT.